A selection of T cell receptor beta chains follows, all from one sample in a study of T cells in Graves' hyperthyroidism and ophthalmopathy. TCRdb redid the calling of the multiplex PCR reads with MiXCR, one entry per CDR3 protein. The sample lists 150,000 or so distinct CDR3 sequences; about 9.4% were seen once. The sequencing input was blood. These receptors all come from a woman aged 18-29 years with Graves' hyperthyroidism that later progressed to Graves' ophthalmopathy. Both conserved end residues are part of each CDR3. A D gene is named only where the DNA matches it firmly. Not every row has a clone size; where given, it reads once, few, many or a size class.

>.|TRBV15|.|TRBJ1-1
CATSRKTPTQNTEAFF
TGTGCCACCAGCAGAAAGACCCCAACACAAAACACTGAAGCTTTCTTT
>many|TRBV20-1|.|TRBJ1-1
CSAKGDPMNTEAFF
TGCAGTGCTAAAGGTGATCCCATGAACACTGAAGCTTTCTTT
>many|TRBV6-5|TRBD1|TRBJ2-1
CASSYLGQGTYNEQFF
TGTGCCAGCAGTTACTTGGGACAGGGGACTTACAATGAGCAGTTCTTC
>many|TRBV12-3/TRBV12-4|.|TRBJ1-4
CASSLALLSAPLLFF
TGTGCCAGCAGTTTAGCACTCCTTAGCGCGCCTTTGTTGTTTTTT
>many|TRBV6-6|.|TRBJ2-2
CASSYSMAGELFF
TGTGCCAGCAGTTACTCTATGGCCGGGGAGCTGTTTTTT
>few|TRBV5-5|.|TRBJ2-6
CASSTLSYSSGANVLTF
TGTGCCAGCAGCACTCTCTCATACTCCTCTGGGGCCAACGTCCTGACTTTC
>many|TRBV12-3/TRBV12-4|.|TRBJ2-3
CASRISSGTDTQYF
TGTGCCAGCAGGATCTCAAGTGGGACAGATACGCAGTATTTT
>many|TRBV20-1|.|TRBJ1-2
CSARDPGRTISGYTF
TGCAGTGCTAGAGATCCTGGGCGGACGATCAGTGGCTACACCTTC
>few|TRBV20-1|.|TRBJ1-1
CSALSGTGSLEAFF
TGCAGTGCGCTGAGCGGAACAGGATCCCTTGAAGCTTTCTTT
>.|TRBV6-2/TRBV6-3|TRBD2|TRBJ2-1
CASSYSAGLATYNEQFF
TGTGCCAGCAGTTACTCAGCGGGGCTAGCGACCTACAATGAGCAGTTCTTC
>.|TRBV19|.|TRBJ2-7
CASRDLAYEQYF
TGTGCCAGTAGGGACCTCGCCTACGAGCAGTACTTC
>many|TRBV4-1|.|TRBJ1-1
CASSWGKGVGAFF
TGCGCCAGCAGCTGGGGCAAGGGGGTAGGAGCTTTCTTT
>many|TRBV2|.|TRBJ2-7
CASTSYEQYF
TGTGCCAGCACGTCGTACGAGCAGTACTTC
>many|TRBV6-1|TRBD1|TRBJ1-2
CASRETGGRGRSYTF
TGTGCCAGCAGGGAAACAGGGGGCAGGGGCAGGAGCTACACCTTC
>many|TRBV6-5|.|TRBJ2-7
CASSYSGAKTYEQYF
TGTGCCAGCAGTTACTCGGGGGCCAAAACCTACGAGCAGTACTTC
>.|TRBV3-1|TRBD2|TRBJ2-1
CASSPGLAAMPPYNEQFF
TGTGCCAGCAGCCCGGGACTAGCGGCAATGCCACCCTACAATGAGCAGTTCTTC
>many|TRBV20-1|.|TRBJ2-7
CSARESYSYEQYF
TGCAGTGCTAGGGAAAGTTACTCCTACGAGCAGTACTTC
>many|TRBV9|TRBD1|TRBJ1-1
CASSARQGGGTEAFF
TGTGCCAGCAGCGCTCGACAGGGAGGTGGTACTGAAGCTTTCTTT
>many|TRBV10-3|.|TRBJ1-1
CAISLDRNTEAFF
TGTGCCATCAGCCTCGACAGAAACACTGAAGCTTTCTTT
>many|TRBV24-1|TRBD1|TRBJ2-7
CATSEPHRGQRDEQYF
TGTGCCACCAGTGAACCCCACAGGGGGCAGCGGGACGAGCAGTACTTC
>many|TRBV20-1|TRBD2|TRBJ2-1
CSASGSLAGTVGYEQFF
TGCAGTGCTAGTGGTTCACTAGCGGGGACGGTAGGGTATGAGCAGTTCTTC
>many|TRBV11-2|.|TRBJ1-6
CASSLRRVQNNSPLHF
TGTGCCAGCAGCCTACGGCGCGTTCAGAATAATTCACCCCTCCACTTT
>few|TRBV7-9|.|TRBJ1-2
CASSLGILKDPRPNYGYTF
TGTGCCAGCAGCTTAGGAATCCTTAAGGACCCAAGGCCGAACTATGGCTACACCTTC
>many|TRBV30|TRBD1|TRBJ1-5
CAWNRGDNQPQHF
TGTGCCTGGAACAGGGGGGACAATCAGCCCCAGCATTTT
>.|TRBV14|TRBD1|TRBJ2-2
CASSQDLLGTGGYTGELFF
TGTGCCAGCAGCCAAGATCTGTTGGGGACAGGGGGTTACACCGGGGAGCTGTTTTTT
>many|TRBV18|.|TRBJ1-5
CASSSGGDQPQHF
TGTGCCAGCTCATCTGGGGGGGATCAGCCCCAGCATTTT
>many|TRBV6-1|.|TRBJ2-3
CASSGSSTDTQYF
TGTGCTAGTAGCGGCAGTAGCACAGATACGCAGTATTTT
>.|TRBV9|TRBD2|TRBJ2-3
CASSVSSRGGTDTQYF
TGTGCCAGCAGCGTTAGTTCGCGGGGGGGTACAGATACGCAGTATTTT
>.|TRBV6-1|TRBD1|TRBJ1-1
CAGGGQSNTEAFF
TGTGCCGGCGGGGGACAGAGCAACACTGAAGCTTTCTTT
>many|TRBV29-1|.|TRBJ1-2
CSVEWGGYGYTF
TGCAGCGTTGAATGGGGGGGCTATGGCTACACCTTC
>many|TRBV20-1|.|TRBJ1-1
CSASEMAEAFF
TGCAGTGCTAGTGAAATGGCTGAAGCTTTCTTT
>many|TRBV12-3/TRBV12-4|.|TRBJ1-2
CASSLTARGYTF
TGTGCCAGCAGTTTAACGGCCAGAGGCTACACCTTC